This TCR beta chain is drawn from a study of blood T cell repertoires in COVID-19. Study-wide background: PBMCs, B-cell-depleted T cells, or T cells were the source of the cDNA or gDNA that made up the material.

Germline CDR1 and CDR2: SQVTM and ANQGSEA. The CDR3 consists of 15 residues. The V and J ends lost 2 bases and 3 bases respectively, with 16 bases between them. Per the authors' pipeline: Amplifying reference gene primers gave estimates of nucleated cell counts. TCRdb's table, derived via immunoSEQ multiplex PCR, lists solely in-frame clones and lacks some. The DNA was the basis for D and trimming; V, J and clone size are from that table. Altogether roughly 230,000 clones are present, 70% to 90% being singletons, with the ten largest covering over 0.95%. The rearrangement links TRBV29-1 to TRBJ2-5; the D gene is possibly TRBD1 (7 bases). The origin of this receptor is a man aged 35 to 55 with acute or convalescent COVID-19. The sample taken for sequencing was peripheral blood. The CDR3 DNA is TGCAGCGTTGAATCGGGCAGGGGGGCGAAAGAGACCCAGTACTTC. Amino acid sequence: CSVESGRGAKETQYF. Full variable domain (outside the CDR3, taken from reference TRBV29-1 and TRBJ2-5): SAVISQKPSRDICQRGTSLTIQCQVDSQVTMMFWYRQQPGQSLTLIATANQGSEATYESGFVIDKFPISRPNLTFSTLTVSNMSPEDSSIYLCSVESGRGAKETQYFGPGTRLLVL.